This TCR beta chain stems from a study of shared clonotypes between healthy human individuals (dated by TCRdb to the early 2020s). For the wider study: A couple of women and a few men aged 18 to 49 years were included in the cohort. For each donor, CD4 naive and CD4 memory were each given three plates, CD8 naive was given two plates, and CD8 memory was given one plate. To estimate repertoire size and how much clonotype sharing occurs between individuals, the study deeply sequenced the blood TCR repertoires of five healthy adults. To increase sequencing depth and limit assay-specific biases, different laboratories used diverse techniques to prepare libraries and sequence TCR repertoires. Per donor, leukapheresis produced somewhere between about 0.94 and 8.9 billion PBMCs.

As encoded in the germline V gene, CDR1 is SNHLY while CDR2 is FYNNEI. From its cysteine to its phenylalanine, the CDR3 spans 13 amino acids. The sequence is cut down to CDR3 DNA, 39 bases in frame from base 1. Relative to germline, V is 3 bases shorter and J is 2 bases shorter, with 7 bases between their ends. CD8 naive samples consisted of CD45RO-negative cells that were positively selected for CCR7, yielding a CD45RA+CCR7+ population without TemRA cells. The donors were healthy, HIV-negative adults with no recently reported acute infections or vaccinations. Only Caucasian adults living in Nashville, Tennessee, USA were represented among the donors. After blood collection by leukapheresis, PBMCs were isolated using Ficoll-Histopaque density gradient centrifugation and then cryopreserved in the vapor phase of liquid nitrogen. Analytical flow cytometry was used to check the purity and quantity of each magnetically sorted T cell population. From each sorted fraction, genomic DNA was isolated and quantified by UV absorbance on a Nanodrop 2000c.

Study-level results and caveats: The genetic and exposure-history diversity represented was limited by the small number of donors. Rarefaction of sorted-subset datasets indicated incomplete sequencing despite the large sequencing depth. Sampling was restricted to blood, and TCR repertoires in tissue are likely to differ from TCR repertoires in blood. Clonotypes shared by all four sorted-subset donors showed higher generation probabilities than non-shared clonotypes. Larger estimated clonotype richness was generally found for naive subsets than for memory subsets. Based on pairwise subsampling, the degree of clonotype sharing among donors was expected to be affected by sequencing depth. Sharing across several donors was observed for approximately 5% of naive CD4, 3% to 4% of naive CD8, over 2% of memory CD4, and about 0.39% of memory CD8 clonotypes.

TCR CDR3 regions were amplified from genomic DNA by multiplex PCR using the deep immunoSEQ assay. For each cell subset, the extracted genomic DNA was distributed evenly across all wells of several immunoSEQ 96-well plates, and each plate served as one replicate. For sorted subsets, about 220 ng of genomic DNA, equivalent to around 31,000 T cell genomes, went into each replicate PCR. Purified libraries were quantified with a Qubit 3.0 fluorometer, sized on a Bioanalyzer 2100, and re-quantified with the KAPA Library Quantification kit. Every immunoSEQ 96-well plate was sequenced on a separate single-read 150-cycle Illumina NextSeq 550 flow cell. Concerning the study's data processing: Because the immunoSEQ output held only junctional sequences and lacked quality scores, the filtering could not match the filtering applied to full-length reads. Sequences were annotated with PyIR, a Python wrapper for IgBLAST v1.9, using IMGT germline references to assign V/J genes and CDR3. Reads with weak V/J assignments (E-value above 1e-6), missing CDR3, stop codons, out-of-frame junctions, or ambiguous translated residues were removed. A V3J clonotype was defined by an identical inferred V gene, J gene, and CDR3 amino acid sequence. To compute the percentage overlap between repertoires, the number of shared unique clonotypes was divided by the size of the smaller repertoire. Repertoire richness was assessed with RTK rarefaction, the Chao1 estimator, and Recon v2.1 estimates of unobserved clonotypes. Generation probabilities were computed with OLGA for all TCRbeta clonotypes obtained by the gDNA method from a few donors. TCRdb took over this immuneACCESS table, retaining in-frame rearrangements with V and J assigned. Such tables are incomplete; in checked studies, under half of the missing clones stem from an unresolved V gene, and the remainder is unexplained. The DNA gave D and trimming, while V, J and clone size come from that table. The sample includes about 1.9 million clones, with just under 95% observed a single time. The ten biggest clones cover more than 1.5% of the sample.

This clone turned up a few times. Its antigen is not yet known. No much larger clone exists at a distance of one base, and base qualities are not known. The sample has other DNA sequences that encode this CDR3 too. This chain joins TRBV2 to TRBJ1-1; tentative D gene TRBD1, with 6 bases matching. The sequence derives from a man aged 18 to 35 in good health. Some clones in this sample may be carry-over from other donors' samples. Sequencing was carried out using naive CD8+ T cells from PBMCs. This specimen's cell subset or site label, per the study, means: CD45RA+CCR7+. This receptor carries the CDR3 CASSDRGNTEAFF. The DNA reads as follows: TGTGCCAGCAGTGACAGGGGAAACACTGAAGCTTTCTTT.